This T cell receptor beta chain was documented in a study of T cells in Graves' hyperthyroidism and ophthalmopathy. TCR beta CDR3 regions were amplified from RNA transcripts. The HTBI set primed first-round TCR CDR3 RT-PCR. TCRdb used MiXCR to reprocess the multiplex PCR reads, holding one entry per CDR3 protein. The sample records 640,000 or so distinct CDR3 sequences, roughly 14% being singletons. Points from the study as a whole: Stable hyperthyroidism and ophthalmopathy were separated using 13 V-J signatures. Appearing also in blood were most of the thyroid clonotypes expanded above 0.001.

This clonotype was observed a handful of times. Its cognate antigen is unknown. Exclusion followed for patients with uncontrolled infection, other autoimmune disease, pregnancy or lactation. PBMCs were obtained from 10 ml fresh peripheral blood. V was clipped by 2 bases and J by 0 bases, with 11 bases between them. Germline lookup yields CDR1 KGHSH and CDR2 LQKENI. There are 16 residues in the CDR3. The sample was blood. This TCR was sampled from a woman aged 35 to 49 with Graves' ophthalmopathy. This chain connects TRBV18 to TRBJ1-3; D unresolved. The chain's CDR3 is CASSPISILSGNTIYF. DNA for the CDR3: TGTGCCAGCTCACCAATCAGCATTCTCTCTGGAAACACCATATATTTT. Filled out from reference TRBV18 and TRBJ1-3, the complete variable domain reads NAGVMQNPRHLVRRRGQEARLRCSPMKGHSHVYWYRQLPEEGLKFMVYLQKENIIDESGMPKERFSAEFPKEGPSILRIQQVVRGDSAAYFCASSPISILSGNTIYFGEGSWLTVV.